This TCR beta chain was retrieved from a study of T cell responses to AZD1222 COVID-19 vaccine. TCRdb keeps only in-frame clones here, not all; method: immunoSEQ multiplex PCR. The sample has 120,000 to 150,000 clones, roughly 90% seen once. Germline loops: CDR1 LNHNV, CDR2 YYDKDF (reference sequence). The CDR3 loop spans 12 amino acids. The germline V and J ends were trimmed by 0 bases and 8 bases, with 4 bases remaining between them. Points from the study as a whole: There were mostly white British donors and more females than males, and clonal diversity was possibly underestimated.

As regards this clone: Its antigen remains unknown.

Pooled samples include second doses given at about 4 or 12 weeks. This receptor was obtained from an adult who received the AZD1222 COVID-19 vaccine. Sequenced material: peripheral blood, taken 28 days after the second AZD1222 dose. V usage is TRBV15 and J usage is TRBJ1-4; D is uncertain. The DNA for the CDR3 is TGTGCCACCAGCAGAGACCTGGAAAAACTGTTTTTT. Translating gives CATSRDLEKLFF.